The 18 T cell receptor beta chains below were found in one sample sequenced in a study of cytomegalovirus exposure and HLA in healthy donors. This PCR relied on a set of 60 Vbeta primers and 13 Jbeta primers. Generated by immunoSEQ multiplex PCR, the TCRdb table keeps only in-frame clones and is missing some. The sample's table shows about 190,000 clones. The material sequenced was PBMCs. The origin of the receptors is a man aged 25-40 years in good health and CMV-seronegative.

The rearrangement links TRBV7-2 to TRBJ2-3; the match to TRBD2 covers 7 bases. Germline loops: CDR1 SGHTA, CDR2 FQGNSA. CDR3 size: 19 residues. J was trimmed by 0 bases and V by 2 bases; bases with no gene match: 14. The CDR3 nucleotides read TGTGCCAGCAGCTTACTCCCTCCTATCGGGGGGTCTAGCACAGATACGCAGTATTTT. This codes for CASSLLPPIGGSSTDTQYF.

This chain uses TRBV4-1 with TRBJ1-3; D call uncertain. In germline, CDR1 is MGHRA, CDR2 YSYEKL. This CDR3 has 18 amino acids. V was clipped by 0 bases and J by 0 bases, with 15 bases between them. Here the CDR3 reads CASSQDWNRRSSGNTIYF. The DNA of the CDR3 is TGCGCCAGCAGCCAAGATTGGAACCGGAGGAGCTCTGGAAACACCATATATTTT.

The J gene is TRBJ2-5, the V gene TRBV27; 10 nucleotides line up with TRBD2. This CDR3 is built from 16 residues. Trimming cost V 2 bases and J 0 bases; bases outside gene matches: 3. Germline V gene data show CDR1 as MNHEY and CDR2 as SMNVEV (reference sequence). CDR3 amino acids: CASSLKTSGYQETQYF. CDR3 nucleotides: TGTGCCAGCAGTTTAAAGACTAGCGGGTACCAAGAGACCCAGTACTTC.

The J gene is TRBJ2-1, the V gene TRBV6-4, with TRBD1 matching over 8 bases. With V trimmed by 0 bases and J by 6 bases, 7 bases remained unmatched. Per the germline V gene, CDR1 is MRHNA and CDR2 is SNTAGT. The CDR3 contains 16 residues. CDR3 coding DNA: TGTGCCAGCAGTGACTCAGGGCAGGGGGCTGGCAATGAGCAGTTCTTC. This codes for CASSDSGQGAGNEQFF.

This chain connects TRBV19 to TRBJ1-2; perhaps TRBD1 as D (6 bases). The CDR3 covers 17 residues. V lost 0 bases and J lost 4, with 18 bases in between. Germline-derived CDR1 and CDR2 are LNHDA and SQIVND (reference sequence). This CDR3 reads CASSIEQGQLPLYGYTF. The CDR3 nucleotides read TGTGCCAGTAGTATAGAACAAGGACAGCTCCCCCTCTATGGCTACACCTTC.

The V call is TRBV27, the J call TRBJ1-2; D is ambiguous. Trimming stripped 4 bases from V and 0 bases from J, with 9 bases between. CDR1 and CDR2 from the germline V gene are MNHEY and SMNVEV (reference sequence). The CDR3 has 14 residues. This CDR3 is CASSWSRANYGYTF. CDR3 nucleotides: TGTGCCAGCAGTTGGAGTCGGGCTAACTATGGCTACACCTTC.

As to this clone: Compared with germline, one end of the junction differs, possibly owing to a read error. The chain uses TRBV13 and TRBJ1-2, with D hard to call. CDR3 length: 15 residues. Germline CDR1 and CDR2: PRHDT and FYEKMQ (reference sequence). CDR3 sequence (DNA): TGTGCCAGCAGTTTAGGGTCGGGGAGCGACTATGGCTACACCTTC. Its translation: CASSLGSGSDYGYTF.

The rearrangement links TRBV6-5 to TRBJ2-1; 7 nucleotides align to TRBD2. Looked up from germline, CDR1 is MNHEY and CDR2 is SVGAGI. Trimming cost V 2 bases and J 9 bases; bases outside gene matches: 10. The CDR3 loop spans 15 amino acids. CDR3 region: CASSYPSGGESEQFF. CDR3 DNA sequence: TGTGCCAGCAGTTACCCCAGTGGGGGGGAGAGTGAGCAGTTCTTC.

This rearrangement joins TRBV19 to TRBJ2-5, with 12 bases aligning to TRBD1. Germline V lookup: CDR1 LNHDA, CDR2 SQIVND (reference sequence). The CDR3 runs to 18 residues. Trimming cost V 2 bases and J 1 base; bases outside gene matches: 8. In DNA form, the CDR3 reads TGTGCCAGTAGTATATTTCCGGGACAGGGGGCACGCCAAGAGACCCAGTACTTC. Translation: CASSIFPGQGARQETQYF.

The CDR3 sequence is CASSPPTGRNEQFF. The CDR3 DNA reads TGTGCCAGCAGCCCTCCGACAGGGCGCAATGAGCAGTTCTTC. The rearrangement links TRBV11-3 to TRBJ2-1, with TRBD1 matching 7 bases. J lost 6 bases, V lost 5 bases, and 7 bases had no gene match. The CDR3 extends over 14 amino acids. The V gene's germline CDR1 is SGHNT and CDR2 YENEEA.

The chain recombines TRBV7-9 with TRBJ2-5; the match to TRBD1 covers 8 bases. Germline V gives CDR1 SEHNR, CDR2 FQNEAQ (reference sequence). V trimming: 5 bases; J trimming: 5 bases; junction bases outside the gene matches: 10. This CDR3 comprises 15 residues. In DNA, the CDR3 is TGTGCCAGCAGCCCTCGACAGGGGAGAACCGAGACCCAGTACTTC. Its translation: CASSPRQGRTETQYF.

This chain uses TRBV19 with TRBJ1-2; 9 nucleotides line up with TRBD1. Germline values: CDR1 LNHDA, CDR2 SQIVND (reference sequence). Trimming at V came to 6 bases and at J to 6 bases, leaving 8 bases not matched to a gene. The CDR3 length is 14 residues. CDR3 residues: CASRDRGKSDGYTF. The CDR3 DNA follows: TGTGCCAGTAGGGACAGGGGTAAATCGGATGGCTACACCTTC.

V usage is TRBV30 and J usage is TRBJ2-3; D not certain. There are 13 residues in the CDR3. Germline lookup yields CDR1 GTSNPN and CDR2 SVGIG (reference sequence). V lost 5 bases and J 0 bases, leaving 9 bases between the germline ends. CDR3 nucleotides: TGTGCCTGGGAACTGTCTAGCACAGATACGCAGTATTTT. Its protein is CAWELSSTDTQYF.

The chain recombines TRBV7-9 with TRBJ2-2, with 9 positions matching TRBD1. V gave up 4 bases and J gave up 3 bases; unmatched junction bases: 9. CDR3 length: 17 residues. CDR1 is SEHNR and CDR2 is FQNEAQ in the germline V gene (reference sequence). The CDR3 here is CASSSRGQGPYTGELFF. CDR3 coding DNA: TGTGCCAGCAGCTCACGCGGACAGGGGCCTTACACCGGGGAGCTGTTTTTT.

This chain connects TRBV10-1 to TRBJ2-1, with TRBD1 matching over 9 bases. The CDR3 has 15 residues. After removal of 6 bases from V and 8 bases from J, the junction contained 11 bases not matched to a gene. CDR1 is WNHNN and CDR2 is SYGVQD in the germline V gene (reference sequence). CDR3 loop: CASSGEGTGIHEQFF. The CDR3 DNA reads TGCGCCAGCAGCGGTGAGGGGACAGGGATCCATGAGCAGTTCTTC.

The chain links TRBV6-5 to TRBJ1-2; 11 nucleotides line up with TRBD1. Per the germline V gene, CDR1 is MNHEY and CDR2 is SVGAGI. The J segment lost 10 bases and the V segment lost 8 bases, leaving 0 bases of the junction unmatched. The CDR3 is made up of 10 amino acids. This CDR3 reads CASGQGAYTF. In nucleotides, the CDR3 is TGTGCCAGCGGACAGGGGGCCTACACCTTC.

The chain joins TRBV7-2 to TRBJ2-3, with D perhaps TRBD2 (7 bases). In germline, CDR1 is SGHTA, CDR2 FQGNSA. The CDR3 consists of 16 residues. V lost 4 bases and J 1 base, leaving 15 bases between the germline ends. The CDR3 coding sequence is TGTGCCAGCAGCTACGTGGGGGGGCCCGGCACAGATACGCAGTATTTT. Protein: CASSYVGGPGTDTQYF.

The chain employs TRBV9 and TRBJ1-5; 8 bases are shared with TRBD1. The V segment lost 6 bases and the J segment 3 bases; nucleotides outside the gene matches: 2. Germline CDR1 and CDR2: SGDLS and YYNGEE. The CDR3 covers 13 residues. The CDR3 is CASNRGNNQPQHF. The CDR3 coding sequence is TGTGCCAGCAACAGGGGGAACAATCAGCCCCAGCATTTT.